This T cell receptor beta chain was recovered during a study of T-cell reconstitution after alpha-beta-depleted transplantation in children. Unique molecular identifiers featured in how the TCRbeta library was prepared. TCRdb re-called the PCR reads with MiXCR, one entry per CDR3 protein. Of over 45,000 distinct CDR3 sequences in the sample, approximately 46% are singletons; the top ten hold roughly 98%. Findings of the study overall: At around two months after transplant, the alpha-beta T cells were reportedly derived from several hundred expanded clones that came from non-depleted graft cells.

As for this clonotype: Its antigen is still unknown. Relative to the germline gene, one junction end is altered; a read error may explain this.

This sample comprised PBMCs, mostly from graft donor cells, obtained 360 days after TCRalphabeta/CD19-depleted stem cell transplant. The source of this sequence is a male patient aged 10-17 years who had a stem cell transplant for acute lymphoblastic leukemia, so the T cells may come from the graft donor.

The CDR3 DNA reads as TGTGCCAGCAGTTTCCGAGCGGGAGTCGGAGATCCGCAGTATTTT. This codes for CASSFRAGVGDPQYF. This rearrangement joins TRBV27 to TRBJ2-3, with 8 positions matching TRBD2. This CDR3 comprises 15 residues. Germline V CDR1 and CDR2: MNHEY, SMNVEV (reference sequence).